The rows below give T cell receptor beta chains drawn from one sample of a study of regulatory T cells in long-lasting Graves disease. TCRdb recomputed calls from the multiplex PCR reads with MiXCR, one row per CDR3 protein. This sample yields 360,000 or so distinct CDR3 sequences, of which less than 30% are seen a single time; about 29% belongs to the top ten. The sample consisted of peripheral blood mononuclear cells (PBMCs), taken when the disease was refractory, from a patient treated with antithyroid drugs. The receptors originated from a woman aged 35 to 49 with Graves disease. Each CDR3 is given with its conserved first and last residue. The D gene is left open where the match is weak. Not all rows give a size; the values are once, few, many and, for expanded clones, a class.

J gene | V gene | D gene | clone size | CDR3 DNA | CDR3 protein
TRBJ2-1 | TRBV2 | TRBD1 | . | TGTGCCAGCAGTGCAGGGGGCCGGTACAATGAGCAGTTCTTC | CASSAGGRYNEQFF
TRBJ2-7 | TRBV28 | . | many | TGTGCCAGCGGGCCACGGGCTCACTTCTCCTACGAGCAGTACTTC | CASGPRAHFSYEQYF
TRBJ2-2 | TRBV20-1 | . | many | TGCAGTGCTAGAGCGGACCGCTCGAACACCGGGGAGCTGTTTTTT | CSARADRSNTGELFF
TRBJ2-1 | TRBV27 | TRBD2 | once | TGTGCCAGCAGCCTTCGCGGGACTAATAATGAGCAGTTCTTC | CASSLRGTNNEQFF
TRBJ1-5 | TRBV28 | . | many | TGTGCCAGCGACAGTAGCAATCAGCCCCAGCATTTT | CASDSSNQPQHF
TRBJ2-7 | TRBV6-1 | . | few | TGTGCCGTCCGGGACTCGCACTACGAGCAGTACTTC | CAVRDSHYEQYF
TRBJ1-4 | TRBV20-1 | . | few | TGCAGTGCTAGAGAAGGGTCCAATAATGAAAAACTGTTTTTT | CSAREGSNNEKLFF
TRBJ2-4 | TRBV15 | . | few | TGTGCCACCAGCAGAGATCTCGGCAGCCTAGCCAAAAACATTCAGTACTTC | CATSRDLGSLAKNIQYF
TRBJ2-3 | TRBV29-1 | TRBD2 | . | TGCAGCGTTGATCAACTAGCGGGAGACGCAGATACGCAGTATTTT | CSVDQLAGDADTQYF
TRBJ2-7 | TRBV11-3 | TRBD2 | few | TGTGCCAGCAGCTCGATCTTTAGCGGGAGGGCCTCCGACGAGCAGTACTTC | CASSSIFSGRASDEQYF
TRBJ1-4 | TRBV11-2 | TRBD1 | . | TGTGCCAGCAGCCGCCGGACAGGGCGGACTAATGAAAAACTGTTTTTT | CASSRRTGRTNEKLFF
TRBJ2-1 | TRBV7-2 | TRBD2 | once | TGTGCCAGCAGCAAAGAACCGACTAGCGGGGCGGGCAATGAGCAGTTCTTC | CASSKEPTSGAGNEQFF
TRBJ1-5 | TRBV2 | . | many | TGTGCCAGCTCCAGAGGGGGAGTCCAGCCCCAGCATTTT | CASSRGGVQPQHF
TRBJ1-1 | TRBV12-3/TRBV12-4 | TRBD1 | many | TGTGCCAGCAGCCAGGGGGGAACACTTGAAGCTTTCTTT | CASSQGGTLEAFF
TRBJ2-7 | TRBV20-1 | TRBD2 | many | TGCAGTGCTAGACGAGCGGGAGAGCACTACGAGCAGTACTTC | CSARRAGEHYEQYF
TRBJ2-5 | TRBV6-6 | . | many | TGTGCCAGCAGTTACTCGGACTCTTTAGGGGAGACCCAGTACTTC | CASSYSDSLGETQYF
TRBJ1-1 | TRBV5-1 | . | . | TGCGCCAGCGGTTTTGGGGGATCCAGGGTGAACACTGAAGCTTTCTTT | CASGFGGSRVNTEAFF
TRBJ2-7 | TRBV12-3/TRBV12-4 | . | many | TGTGCCAGCAGTTTAGTACCATTGACTAGAGATCACGAGCAGTACTTC | CASSLVPLTRDHEQYF
TRBJ1-6 | TRBV28 | . | . | TGTGCCAGCAGTTTAGGGGCCTCTATGCCCCTCCACTTT | CASSLGASMPLHF
TRBJ1-1 | TRBV7-8 | . | many | TGTGCCAGCAGCGCCGCCGCCAGCATGAACACTGAAGCTTTCTTT | CASSAAASMNTEAFF
TRBJ2-1 | TRBV24-1 | TRBD1 | . | TGTGCCACCGGGACAGGTCTCGATGAGCAGTTCTTC | CATGTGLDEQFF
TRBJ2-1 | TRBV28 | . | few | TGTGCCAGCTCCCACAGCCCACCCCACTACAATGAGCAGTTCTTC | CASSHSPPHYNEQFF
TRBJ2-7 | TRBV11-2 | . | many | TGTGCCAGCAGCCTCCGCGGACTAACTTCCTACGAGCAGTACTTC | CASSLRGLTSYEQYF